Detailed here is one TCR beta chain. Only in-frame clones appear in the TCRdb table, and some are missing; sequencing was by immunoSEQ multiplex PCR. Of around 140,000 clones listed, more than 60% are singletons. The data were taken from a study of blood T cell repertoires in COVID-19. The CDR3 sequence is 15 residues long. V shed 5 bases, J shed 3 bases, and the junction held 6 bases outside the gene matches. Per the germline V gene, CDR1 is SGHTA and CDR2 is FQGNSA. This receptor was taken from a woman in her fifties or sixties with active or convalescent COVID-19. Input material: peripheral blood. The chain carries TRBV7-2 and TRBJ2-2; 7 nucleotides line up with TRBD1. CDR3 region: CASSAGQAYTGELFF. CDR3 nucleotide sequence: TGTGCCAGCAGCGCCGGACAGGCGTACACCGGGGAGCTGTTTTTT.